This entry lists 7 T cell receptor beta chains sequenced from one sample in a study of tumor-infiltrating lymphocytes in primary liver carcinoma. From approximately 530 ng of total RNA, TCR beta-specific cDNA was reverse-transcribed using a constant-region primer. It was through three nested multiplex PCR rounds of slightly modified ARM-PCR that TCR beta libraries arose. With TRBV1-TRBV30 forward primers and a C-beta reverse primer, the first two PCR rounds were run for roughly 9 cycles each. MiXCR was run by TCRdb on the multiplex PCR reads, yielding one entry per CDR3 protein. Among about 180,000 distinct CDR3 sequences listed, 60% were seen once. RNA isolated from unsorted whole blood supplied the blood RNA, with germline DNA also extracted. Material for sequencing was peripheral blood. These receptors all come from a man aged 40-50 years with primary liver carcinoma and hepatitis B virus infection.

The chain employs TRBV10-3 and TRBJ2-2, with TRBD2 matching over 7 bases. The CDR3 sequence is 13 residues long. The germline V gene has CDR1 ENHRY and CDR2 SYGVKD. V trimming: 8 bases; J trimming: 4 bases; junction bases outside the gene matches: 4. The chain's CDR3 is CAIGREGTGELFF. CDR3 DNA sequence: TGTGCCATCGGGAGGGAGGGCACCGGGGAGCTGTTTTTT.

The V gene is TRBV11-3, the J gene TRBJ2-1, with D hard to call. The germline CDR1 and CDR2 sequences are SGHNT and YENEEA. The ends were cut back, 5 bases at V and 6 bases at J, with 17 bases in the middle. The CDR3 consists of 15 residues. The CDR3 here is CASSMSDLWPNEQFF. The CDR3 DNA is TGTGCCAGCAGCATGTCTGATCTATGGCCCAATGAGCAGTTCTTC.

The table lists this clonotype with a few counts. This chain links TRBV4-1 with TRBJ2-3, with 15 bases aligning to TRBD2. Germline V gives CDR1 MGHRA, CDR2 YSYEKL. This CDR3 contains 18 residues. Trimming took 1 base from V and 0 from J; bases not matched to a gene: 2. Here the CDR3 DNA reads TGCGCCAGCAGCCAAGGGACTAGCGGGAGGGCAAGCACAGATACGCAGTATTTT. This sequence encodes CASSQGTSGRASTDTQYF.

This clonotype has a handful of counts. This chain connects TRBV29-1 to TRBJ1-1, with D tentatively TRBD1 (5 bases). Germline V gene data show CDR1 as SQVTM and CDR2 as ANQGSEA. The CDR3 length is 12 residues. Trimming removed 6 bases at V and 6 bases at J, with 14 bases between. In DNA, the CDR3 is TGCAGCGTGGGGGGGGGGATCGCTGAAGCTTTCTTT. It translates to CSVGGGIAEAFF.

This clonotype came up a few times. This sequence may be a read error, since a much larger clone differs from it by one base. The V call is TRBV29-1, the J call TRBJ2-7; TRBD1 agrees at 8 bases. Germline CDR1 reads SQVTM; CDR2 reads ANQGSEA. The CDR3 runs 13 residues. DNA for the CDR3: TGCAGCGTTCGGACAGGGACTTCCTACGAGCAGCACTTC. Translating it yields CSVRTGTSYEQHF.

The chain uses TRBV11-3 and TRBJ2-3, with D maybe TRBD2 (5 bases). Trimming stripped 4 bases from V and 5 bases from J, with 10 bases between. Germline V lookup: CDR1 SGHNT, CDR2 YENEEA. The CDR3 totals 13 residues. CDR3 residues: CASSSGNGDTQYF. The CDR3 DNA reads TGTGCCAGCAGCTCGGGAAACGGAGATACGCAGTATTTT. The whole variable domain, remainder taken from reference TRBV11-3 and TRBJ2-3, is EAGVVQSPRYKIIEKKQPVAFWCNPISGHNTLYWYLQNLGQGPELLIRYENEEAVDDSQLPKDRFSAERLKGVDSTLKIQPAELGDSAVYLCASSSGNGDTQYFGPGTRLTVL.

Worth noting for this clonotype: The junction and the germline gene differ at one end; a read error may be behind it. The gene calls are TRBV5-1 and TRBJ2-2; 11 nucleotides agree with TRBD2. CDR1 SGHRS and CDR2 YFSETQ come from the germline V gene. There are 17 residues in the CDR3. CDR3 DNA: TGCGCCAGCAGCACCCTAGCGGGAGGCGCGAACACCGGGGACCTGTTTTTT. As protein: CASSTLAGGANTGDLFF. The variable domain in full, with the rest retrieved from reference TRBV5-1 and TRBJ2-2, is KAGVTQTPRYLIKTRGQQVTLSCSPISGHRSVSWYQQTPGQGLQFLFEYFSETQRNKGNFPGRFSGRQFSNSRSEMNVSTLELGDSALYLCASSTLAGGANTGDLFFGEGSRLTVL.